This T cell receptor (beta chain) was observed in a study of low-dose radiotherapy and immunotherapy resistance in tumors. About the research overall: Patients were treated with intravenous nivolumab at 240 mg every two weeks and were also dosed with ipilimumab at 1 mg/kg every six weeks.

This CDR3 spans 14 amino acids. With 6 bases clipped from V and 6 bases from J, the junction kept 4 bases outside the gene matches. Ten or more counts support this clonotype. Alpha and beta chains were covered, as first-strand cDNA relied on TRAV- and TRBV-specific primers. With a constant-region primer and a V-primer adapter, TCRs were subjected to approximately 20 PCR cycles of amplification. The isolated mRNA underwent amplification through in vitro transcription. TCRdb reprocessed the reads with MiXCR, giving one entry per CDR3 protein. The sample has fewer than 90,000 distinct CDR3 sequences, approximately 17% seen once; the top ten hold about 5.5%. Time point defined: before trial treatment. The donors' regimen was nivolumab, ipilimumab, aspirin, low-dose cyclophosphamide and low-dose radiotherapy.

Source: PBMCs, taken before treatment. This sequence was found in a male donor with prostate cancer. The V gene is TRBV12-3 or TRBV12-4, the J gene TRBJ1-5, with 11 bases fitting TRBD1. This CDR3 reads CASRGQGGGQPQHF. CDR3 in DNA: TGTGCCAGCAGGGGACAGGGGGGGGGTCAGCCCCAGCATTTT.